This TCR beta chain comes out of a study of blood T cell repertoires in COVID-19. Looking at the study overall: Samples of COVID-19 (acute and convalescent) were obtained from the United States, Italy and Spain. Sample material is recorded as cDNA or gDNA derived from T cells, B-cell-depleted T cells, or PBMCs.

Germline V gene data show CDR1 as SGHTS and CDR2 as YDEGEE. The CDR3 has 18 amino acids. V was clipped by 2 bases and J by 0 bases, with 20 bases between them. In the authors' workflow: Using reference gene primer amplification, nucleated cell counts were estimated. TCRdb keeps only in-frame clones here, not all; method: immunoSEQ multiplex PCR. Clone size and the V and J calls come from that table; the DNA yielded D and trimming. The sample records about 300,000 clones, approximately 85% being singletons. Source material: peripheral blood. This TCR was sampled from a human donor in a cohort sampled during active COVID-19. The chain carries TRBV5-8 and TRBJ1-1; tentatively, D is TRBD1 (6 bases). The chain's CDR3 is CASSLRPGTSVMNTEAFF. Here the CDR3 DNA reads TGTGCCAGCAGCTTAAGGCCCGGGACATCCGTCATGAACACTGAAGCTTTCTTT.